In this sample, the clone carrying this TCR beta chain turned up once. This record belongs to a study of blood T cell repertoires in COVID-19. The overall study: Samples taken during acute and convalescent COVID-19 were collected in the United States, Italy and Spain. Nucleic acid was either cDNA or gDNA, and it came from T cells, B-cell-depleted T cells, or PBMCs.

Original methodology: Quantification of nucleated cells was approximated via reference gene primer amplification. Clones were sequenced by immunoSEQ multiplex PCR, and TCRdb holds only the in-frame ones, with some missing. The V and J calls and clone size were taken over from that table, and D and trimming were inferred from the DNA. The sample carries fewer than 250,000 clones, about 83% recorded once. This CDR3 contains 17 residues. Germline assignment: CDR1 LNHDA and CDR2 SQIVND (reference sequence). V lost 4 bases to trimming and J lost 1 base, with 18 bases between them. The TCR sequence derives from a woman in her forties or fifties with acute or convalescent COVID-19. Input material: peripheral blood. V usage is TRBV19 and J usage is TRBJ2-3; D possibly corresponds to TRBD1 (5 bases). CDR3 DNA: TGTGCCAGTAGTAACGGAATCAGGGCAGTACGCACAGATACGCAGTATTTT. Its translation: CASSNGIRAVRTDTQYF.